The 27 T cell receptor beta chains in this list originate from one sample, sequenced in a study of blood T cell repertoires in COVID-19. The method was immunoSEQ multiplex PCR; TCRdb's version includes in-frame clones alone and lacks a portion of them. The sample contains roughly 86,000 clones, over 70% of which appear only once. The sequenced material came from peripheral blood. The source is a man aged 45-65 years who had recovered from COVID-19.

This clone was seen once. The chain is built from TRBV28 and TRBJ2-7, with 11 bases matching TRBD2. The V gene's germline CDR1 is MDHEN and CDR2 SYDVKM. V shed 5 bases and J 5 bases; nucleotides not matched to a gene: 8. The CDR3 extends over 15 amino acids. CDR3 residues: CASSPHTSGSNEQYF. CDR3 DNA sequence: TGTGCCAGCAGTCCACACACTAGCGGGAGTAACGAGCAGTACTTC.

CDR3 residues: CASSRKTGTGLTDTQYF. CDR3 nucleotides: TGTGCCAGCAGTCGTAAGACCGGGACAGGGCTGACCGATACGCAGTATTTT. The chain is built from TRBV27 and TRBJ2-3, with 9 bases aligning to TRBD1. Trimming at V came to 5 bases and at J to 6 bases, leaving 15 bases not matched to a gene. The CDR3 consists of 17 residues. CDR1 is MNHEY, CDR2 SMNVEV, per germline (reference sequence).

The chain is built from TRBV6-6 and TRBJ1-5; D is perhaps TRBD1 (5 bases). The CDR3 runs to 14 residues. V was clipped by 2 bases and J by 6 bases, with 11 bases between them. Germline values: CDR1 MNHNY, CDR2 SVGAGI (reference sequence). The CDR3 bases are TGTGCCAGCAGTTACGGGGACTCAGGTCAGCCCCAGCATTTT. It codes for CASSYGDSGQPQHF.

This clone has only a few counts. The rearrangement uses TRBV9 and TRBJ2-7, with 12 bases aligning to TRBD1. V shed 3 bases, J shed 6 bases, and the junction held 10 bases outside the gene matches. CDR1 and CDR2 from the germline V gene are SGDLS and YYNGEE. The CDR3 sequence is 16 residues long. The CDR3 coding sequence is TGTGCCAGCAGCGCCAGTCCCGGGACAGGGGGCTCCGAGCAGTACTTC. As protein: CASSASPGTGGSEQYF.

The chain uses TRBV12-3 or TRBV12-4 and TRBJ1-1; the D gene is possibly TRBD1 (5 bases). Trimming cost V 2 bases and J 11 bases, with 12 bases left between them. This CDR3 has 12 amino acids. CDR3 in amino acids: CASSLSGLGAFF. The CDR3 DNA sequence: TGTGCCAGCAGTTTATCAGGGCTTGGGGCTTTCTTT.

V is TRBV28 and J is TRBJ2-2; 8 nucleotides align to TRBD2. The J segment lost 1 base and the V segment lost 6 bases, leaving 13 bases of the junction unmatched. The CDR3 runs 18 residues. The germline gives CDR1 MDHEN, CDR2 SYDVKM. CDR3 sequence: CASRKFPGGARNTGELFF. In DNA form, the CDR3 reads TGTGCCAGCAGGAAGTTTCCGGGGGGGGCTCGGAACACCGGGGAGCTGTTTTTT. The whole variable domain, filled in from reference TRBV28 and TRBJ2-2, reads DVKVTQSSRYLVKRTGEKVFLECVQDMDHENMFWYRQDPGLGLRLIYFSYDVKMKEKGDIPEGYSVSREKKERFSLILESASTNQTSMYLCASRKFPGGARNTGELFFGEGSRLTVL.

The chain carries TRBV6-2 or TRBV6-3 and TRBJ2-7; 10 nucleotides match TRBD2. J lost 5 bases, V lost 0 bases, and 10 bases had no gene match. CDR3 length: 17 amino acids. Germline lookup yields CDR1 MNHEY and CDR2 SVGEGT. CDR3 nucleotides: TGTGCCAGCAGTTACTCGATTGGACTAGCGGTTGAGAACGAGCAGTACTTC. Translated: CASSYSIGLAVENEQYF.

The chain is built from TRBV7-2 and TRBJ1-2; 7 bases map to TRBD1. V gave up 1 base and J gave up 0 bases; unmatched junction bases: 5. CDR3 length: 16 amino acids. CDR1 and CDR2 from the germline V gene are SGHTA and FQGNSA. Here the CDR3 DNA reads TGTGCCAGCAGCTTAGGGGGACAGAGATCTAACTATGGCTACACCTTC. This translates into CASSLGGQRSNYGYTF. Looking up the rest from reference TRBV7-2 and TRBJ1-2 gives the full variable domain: GAGVSQSPSNKVTEKGKDVELRCDPISGHTALYWYRQSLGQGLEFLIYFQGNSAPDKSGLPSDRFSAERTGGSVSTLTIQRTQQEDSAVYLCASSLGGQRSNYGYTFGSGTRLTVV.

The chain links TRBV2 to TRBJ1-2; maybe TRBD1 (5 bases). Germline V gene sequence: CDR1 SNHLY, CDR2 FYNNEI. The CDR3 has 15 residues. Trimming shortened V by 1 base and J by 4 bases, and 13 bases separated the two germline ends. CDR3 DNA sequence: TGTGCCAGCAGTGAAGAAACAGGAGTTGCCTATGGCTACACCTTC. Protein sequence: CASSEETGVAYGYTF.

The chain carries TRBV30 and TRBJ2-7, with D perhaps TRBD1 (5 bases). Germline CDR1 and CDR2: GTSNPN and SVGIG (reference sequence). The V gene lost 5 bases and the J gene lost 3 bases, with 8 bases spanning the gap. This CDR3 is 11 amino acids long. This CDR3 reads CAWQGLYEQYF. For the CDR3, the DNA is TGTGCCTGGCAGGGTCTCTACGAGCAGTACTTC.

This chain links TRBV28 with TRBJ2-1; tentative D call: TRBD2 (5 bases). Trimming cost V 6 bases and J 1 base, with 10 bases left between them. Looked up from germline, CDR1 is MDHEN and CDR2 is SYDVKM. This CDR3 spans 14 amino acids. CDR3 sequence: CASSRTRSYNEQFF. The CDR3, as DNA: TGTGCCAGCAGCCGTACTAGGTCCTACAATGAGCAGTTCTTC.

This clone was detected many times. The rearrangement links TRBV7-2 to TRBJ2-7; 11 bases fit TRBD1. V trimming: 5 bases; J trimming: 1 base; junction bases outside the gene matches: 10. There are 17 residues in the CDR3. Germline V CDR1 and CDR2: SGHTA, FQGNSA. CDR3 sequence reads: CASSPPGGTGGSYEQYF. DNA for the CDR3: TGTGCCAGCAGCCCTCCGGGGGGGACAGGGGGTTCCTACGAGCAGTACTTC. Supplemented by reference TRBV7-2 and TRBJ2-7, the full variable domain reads GAGVSQSPSNKVTEKGKDVELRCDPISGHTALYWYRQSLGQGLEFLIYFQGNSAPDKSGLPSDRFSAERTGGSVSTLTIQRTQQEDSAVYLCASSPPGGTGGSYEQYFGPGTRLTVT.

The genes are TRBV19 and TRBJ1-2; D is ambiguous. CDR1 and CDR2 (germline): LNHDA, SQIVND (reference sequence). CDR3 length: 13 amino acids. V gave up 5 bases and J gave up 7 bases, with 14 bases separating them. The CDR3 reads CASSVSTNSGYTF. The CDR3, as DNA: TGTGCCAGTAGTGTCTCCACTAATTCTGGCTACACCTTC.

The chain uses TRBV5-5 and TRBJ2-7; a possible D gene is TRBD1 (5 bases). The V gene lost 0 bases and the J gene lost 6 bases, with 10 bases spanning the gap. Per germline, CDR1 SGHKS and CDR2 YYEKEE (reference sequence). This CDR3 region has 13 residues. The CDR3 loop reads CASSLAGSTEQYF. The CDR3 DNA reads TGTGCCAGCAGCTTGGCAGGGTCTACCGAGCAGTACTTC.

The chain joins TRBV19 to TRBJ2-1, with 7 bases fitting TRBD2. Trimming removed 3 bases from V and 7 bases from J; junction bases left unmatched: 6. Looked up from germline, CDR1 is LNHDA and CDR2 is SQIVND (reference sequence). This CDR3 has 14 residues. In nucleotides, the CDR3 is TGTGCCAGTAGTATCGGACTAGTTAGTAATGAGCAGTTCTTC. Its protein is CASSIGLVSNEQFF.

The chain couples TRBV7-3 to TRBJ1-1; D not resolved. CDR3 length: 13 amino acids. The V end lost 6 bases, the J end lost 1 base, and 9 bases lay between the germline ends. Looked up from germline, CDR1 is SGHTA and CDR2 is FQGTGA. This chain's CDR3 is CASRRRENTEAFF. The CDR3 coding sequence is TGTGCCAGCAGACGCCGAGAGAACACTGAAGCTTTCTTT.

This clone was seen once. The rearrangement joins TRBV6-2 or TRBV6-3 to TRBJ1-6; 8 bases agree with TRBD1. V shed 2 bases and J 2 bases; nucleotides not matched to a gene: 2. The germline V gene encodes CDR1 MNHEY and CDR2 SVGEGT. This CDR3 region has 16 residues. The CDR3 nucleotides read TGTGCCAGCAGTTACGAACAGGGGGCCTATAATTCACCCCTCCACTTT. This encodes CASSYEQGAYNSPLHF.

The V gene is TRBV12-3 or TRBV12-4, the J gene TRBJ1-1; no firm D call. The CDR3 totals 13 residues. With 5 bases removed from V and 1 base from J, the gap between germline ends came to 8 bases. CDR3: CASSRTENTEAFF. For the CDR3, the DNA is TGTGCCAGCAGTCGTACTGAGAACACTGAAGCTTTCTTT.

The CDR3 sequence is CASSDLGQGPPYEQYF. As DNA, the CDR3 is TGTGCCAGCAGTGACCTGGGACAGGGGCCTCCCTACGAGCAGTACTTC. The chain is built from TRBV6-1 and TRBJ2-7; 10 bases map to TRBD1. The CDR3 consists of 16 residues. Germline loops: CDR1 MNHNS, CDR2 SASEGT. With 3 bases clipped from V and 2 bases from J, the junction kept 7 bases outside the gene matches.

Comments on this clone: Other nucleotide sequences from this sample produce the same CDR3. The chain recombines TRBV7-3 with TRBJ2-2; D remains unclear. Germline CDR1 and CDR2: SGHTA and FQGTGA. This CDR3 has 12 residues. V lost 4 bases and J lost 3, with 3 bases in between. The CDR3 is CASSSYTGELFF. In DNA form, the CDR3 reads TGTGCCAGCAGCTCTTACACCGGGGAGCTGTTTTTT.

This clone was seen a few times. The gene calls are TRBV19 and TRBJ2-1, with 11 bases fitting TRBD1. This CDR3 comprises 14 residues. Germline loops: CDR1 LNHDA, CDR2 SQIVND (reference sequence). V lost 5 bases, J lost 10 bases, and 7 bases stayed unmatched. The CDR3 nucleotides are TGTGCCAGTAGTTTGGGGACAGGGGGTAGCGAGCAGTTCTTC. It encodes CASSLGTGGSEQFF. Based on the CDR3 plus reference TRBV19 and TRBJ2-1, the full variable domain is DGGITQSPKYLFRKEGQNVTLSCEQNLNHDAMYWYRQDPGQGLRLIYYSQIVNDFQKGDIAEGYSVSREKKESFPLTVTSAQKNPTAFYLCASSLGTGGSEQFFGPGTRLTVL.

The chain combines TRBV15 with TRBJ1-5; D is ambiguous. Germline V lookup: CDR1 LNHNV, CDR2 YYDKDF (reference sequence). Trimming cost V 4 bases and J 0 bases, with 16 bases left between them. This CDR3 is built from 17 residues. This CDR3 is CATSTSRGLYSNQPQHF. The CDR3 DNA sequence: TGTGCCACCAGCACCTCTCGCGGCCTATATAGCAATCAGCCCCAGCATTTT. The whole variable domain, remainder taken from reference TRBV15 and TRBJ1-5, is DAMVIQNPRYQVTQFGKPVTLSCSQTLNHNVMYWYQQKSSQAPKLLFHYYDKDFNNEADTPDNFQSRRPNTSFCFLDIRSPGLGDTAMYLCATSTSRGLYSNQPQHFGDGTRLSIL.

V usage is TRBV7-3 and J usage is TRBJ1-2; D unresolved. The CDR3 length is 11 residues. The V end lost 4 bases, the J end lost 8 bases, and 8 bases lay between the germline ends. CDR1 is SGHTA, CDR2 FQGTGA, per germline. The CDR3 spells CASSSGGGYTF. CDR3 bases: TGTGCCAGCAGCTCTGGAGGGGGCTACACCTTC.

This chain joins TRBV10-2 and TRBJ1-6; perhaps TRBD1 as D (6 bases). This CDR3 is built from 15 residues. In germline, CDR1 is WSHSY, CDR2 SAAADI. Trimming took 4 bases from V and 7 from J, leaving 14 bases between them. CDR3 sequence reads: CASSAAAGANSPLHF. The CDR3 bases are TGCGCCAGCAGTGCCGCCGCAGGGGCCAATTCACCCCTCCACTTT.

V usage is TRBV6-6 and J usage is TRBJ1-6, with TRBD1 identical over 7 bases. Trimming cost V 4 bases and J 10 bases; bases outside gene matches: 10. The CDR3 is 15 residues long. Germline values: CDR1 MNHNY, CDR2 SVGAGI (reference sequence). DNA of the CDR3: TGTGCCAGCAGTTTAAACCGGGACAGTAGGTCACCCCTCCACTTT. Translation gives CASSLNRDSRSPLHF.

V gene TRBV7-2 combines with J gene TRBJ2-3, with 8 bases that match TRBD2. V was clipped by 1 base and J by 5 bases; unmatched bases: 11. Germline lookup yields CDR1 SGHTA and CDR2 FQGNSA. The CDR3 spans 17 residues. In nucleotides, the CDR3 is TGTGCCAGCAGCTTAGTACCAGCGGGAGCCATCGGAGATACGCAGTATTTT. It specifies CASSLVPAGAIGDTQYF.

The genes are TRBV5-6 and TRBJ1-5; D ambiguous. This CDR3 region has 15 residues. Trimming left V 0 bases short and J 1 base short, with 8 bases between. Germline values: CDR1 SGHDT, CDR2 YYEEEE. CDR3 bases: TGTGCCAGCAGCTTGGGGGGAGCGAGCAATCAGCCCCAGCATTTT. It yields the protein CASSLGGASNQPQHF.